The T cell receptor (beta chain) under discussion was sequenced for a study of control samples from healthy donors and cancer patients. The table came from immunoSEQ multiplex PCR; TCRdb's copy has only in-frame clones and leaves some out. Found here are about 170,000 clones, around 95% of them singletons; the top ten hold roughly 3.9%. Trimming took 5 bases from V and 6 from J; bases not matched to a gene: 10. This CDR3 is built from 15 residues. The germline V gene has CDR1 SGHDT and CDR2 YYEEEE. The sequencing input was blood. This sequence was found in a woman aged 60 to 75 in good health. J is TRBJ1-2 and V is TRBV5-6, with TRBD1 identical over 10 bases. CDR3 region: CASSSGTGAPDGYTF. The CDR3 nucleotides are TGTGCCAGCAGTTCCGGGACAGGGGCCCCGGATGGCTACACCTTC.